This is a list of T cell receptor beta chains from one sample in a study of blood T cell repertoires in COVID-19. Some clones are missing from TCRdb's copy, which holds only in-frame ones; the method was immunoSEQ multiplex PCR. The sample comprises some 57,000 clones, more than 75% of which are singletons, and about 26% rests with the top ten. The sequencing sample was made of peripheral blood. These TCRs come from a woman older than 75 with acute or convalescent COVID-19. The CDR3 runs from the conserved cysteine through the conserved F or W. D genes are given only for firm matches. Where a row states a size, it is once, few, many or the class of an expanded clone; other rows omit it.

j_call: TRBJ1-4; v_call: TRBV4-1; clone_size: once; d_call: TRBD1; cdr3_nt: TGCGCCAGCAGCTGGACCGGGACAGGGGTCGAAAAACTGTTTTTT; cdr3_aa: CASSWTGTGVEKLFF
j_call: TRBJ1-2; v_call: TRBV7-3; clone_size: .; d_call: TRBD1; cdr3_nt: TGTGCCAGCAGCAAAGACAGGGGGCTTGAGGGCTACACCTTC; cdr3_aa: CASSKDRGLEGYTF
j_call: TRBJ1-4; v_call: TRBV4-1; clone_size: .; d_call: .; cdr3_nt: TGCGCCAGCAGCCAGGTCCGGGAAAATGAAAAACTGTTTTTT; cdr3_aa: CASSQVRENEKLFF
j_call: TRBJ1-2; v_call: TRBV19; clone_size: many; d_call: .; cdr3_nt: TGTGCCAGTATCCTGGACAGCGCTTATAACTATGGCTACACCTTC; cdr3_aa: CASILDSAYNYGYTF
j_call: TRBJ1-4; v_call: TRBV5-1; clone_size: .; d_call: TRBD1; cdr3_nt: TGCGCCAGCAGCAAAGCACCGGGACAGCGGTGGGGGGAAGAAAAACTGTTTTTT; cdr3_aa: CASSKAPGQRWGEEKLFF
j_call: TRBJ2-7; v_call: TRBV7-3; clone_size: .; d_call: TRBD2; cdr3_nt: TGTGCCAGCAGCCCTAGCGGGGGGTACGAGCAGTACTTC; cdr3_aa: CASSPSGGYEQYF
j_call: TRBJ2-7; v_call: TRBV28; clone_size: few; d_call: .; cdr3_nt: TGTGCCAGCAGGACAAGCTTCTACGAGCAGTACTTC; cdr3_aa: CASRTSFYEQYF
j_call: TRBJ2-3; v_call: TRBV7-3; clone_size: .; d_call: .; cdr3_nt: TGTGCCAGCAGCTTTACAGTCACAGATACGCAGTATTTT; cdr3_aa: CASSFTVTDTQYF
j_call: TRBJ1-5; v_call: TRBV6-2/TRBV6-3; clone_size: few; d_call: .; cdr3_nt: TGTGCCAGCAGTGACGGGAATAGCAATCAGCCCCAGCATTTT; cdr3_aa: CASSDGNSNQPQHF
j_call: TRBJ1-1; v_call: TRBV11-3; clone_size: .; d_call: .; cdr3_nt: TGTGCCAGCAGCTTAGGCGGGGGGAACACTGAAGCTTTCTTT; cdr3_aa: CASSLGGGNTEAFF
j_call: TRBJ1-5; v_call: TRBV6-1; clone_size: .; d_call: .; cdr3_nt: TGTGCCAGCAGTGAAAGGGGCAAGGGGATGAGCAATCAGCCCCAGCATTTT; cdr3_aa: CASSERGKGMSNQPQHF
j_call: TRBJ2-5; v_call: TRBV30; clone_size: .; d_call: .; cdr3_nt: TGTGCCTGGAGTGGACTAGGAGAGACCCAGTACTTC; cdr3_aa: CAWSGLGETQYF
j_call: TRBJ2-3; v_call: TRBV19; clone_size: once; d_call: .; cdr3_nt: TGTGCCAGTAGTGTAGACCATCAGGGGATGACAGATACGCAGTATTTT; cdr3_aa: CASSVDHQGMTDTQYF
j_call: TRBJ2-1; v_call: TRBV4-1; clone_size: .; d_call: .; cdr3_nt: TGCGCCAGCAGCCAATCATCGAGCTCCTACAATGAGCAGTTCTTC; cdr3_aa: CASSQSSSSYNEQFF
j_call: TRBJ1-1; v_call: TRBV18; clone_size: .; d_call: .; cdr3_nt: TGTGCCAGCTCACCAAAAACAGGGTCCACTGAAGCTTTCTTT; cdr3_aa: CASSPKTGSTEAFF
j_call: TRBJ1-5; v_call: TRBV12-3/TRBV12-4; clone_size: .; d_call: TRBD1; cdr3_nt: TGTGCCAGCAAACAGGGGCCATATCAGCCCCAGCATTTT; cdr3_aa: CASKQGPYQPQHF
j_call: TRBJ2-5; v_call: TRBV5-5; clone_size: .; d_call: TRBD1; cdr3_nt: TGTGCCAGCAGCCGGCCGACAGGGGGCGCGAAAGAGACCCAGTACTTC; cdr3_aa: CASSRPTGGAKETQYF
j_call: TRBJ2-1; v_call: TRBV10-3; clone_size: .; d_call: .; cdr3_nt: TGTGCCATCAGTGAGCCTCTGGAGTTCGATGAGCAGTTCTTC; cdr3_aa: CAISEPLEFDEQFF
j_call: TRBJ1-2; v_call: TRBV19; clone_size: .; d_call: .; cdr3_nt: TGTGCCAGTAGTATTTCGAGGGACTATGGCTACACCTTC; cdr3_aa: CASSISRDYGYTF
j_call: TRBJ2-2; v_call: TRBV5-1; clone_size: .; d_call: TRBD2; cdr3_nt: TGCGCCAGCAGCTTGTTTAAAGCGGGAGTCACCGGGGAGCTGTTTTTT; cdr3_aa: CASSLFKAGVTGELFF
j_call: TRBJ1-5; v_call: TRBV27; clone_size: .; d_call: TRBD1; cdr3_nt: TGTGCCAGCAGTTTAGGGACAGGGGGCAGCAATCAGCCCCAGCATTTT; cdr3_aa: CASSLGTGGSNQPQHF
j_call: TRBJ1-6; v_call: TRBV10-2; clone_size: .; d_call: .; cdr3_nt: TGCGCCAGCAACAAGGGGAATGGCTCCTATAATTCACCCCTCCACTTT; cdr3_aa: CASNKGNGSYNSPLHF
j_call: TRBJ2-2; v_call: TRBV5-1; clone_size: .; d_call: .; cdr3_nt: TGCGCCAGCAGCTTTATGCGGGGGGAGCTGTTTTTT; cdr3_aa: CASSFMRGELFF
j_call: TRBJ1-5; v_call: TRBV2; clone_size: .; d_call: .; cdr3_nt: TGTGCCAGCAGTGAGGTCAGTAGCAATCAGCCCCAGCATTTT; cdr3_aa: CASSEVSSNQPQHF
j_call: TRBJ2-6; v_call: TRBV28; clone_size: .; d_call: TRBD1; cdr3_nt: TGTGCCAGCAGTTCAGGGACAGGAGATATGAGGGCCAACGTCCTGACTTTC; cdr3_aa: CASSSGTGDMRANVLTF
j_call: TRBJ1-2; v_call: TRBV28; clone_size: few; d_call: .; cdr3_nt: TGTGCCAGCAGTTTGTCCCTCAGGGGTGTCTATGGCTACACCTTC; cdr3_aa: CASSLSLRGVYGYTF
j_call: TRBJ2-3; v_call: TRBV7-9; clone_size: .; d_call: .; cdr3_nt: TGTGCCAGCAGTCCCTCCCCGGGTAGGGGGAAAGATACGCAGTATTTT; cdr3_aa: CASSPSPGRGKDTQYF
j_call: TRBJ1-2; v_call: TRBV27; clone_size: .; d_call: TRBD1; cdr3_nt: TGTGCCAGCAGTCAGGAGGGGGCTTTCCGGTACACCTTC; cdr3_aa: CASSQEGAFRYTF